Below are 27 T cell receptor beta chains sequenced from a single sample in a study of T cell changes during pregnancy in multiple sclerosis (dated by TCRdb to about 2019). Library method: the immunoSEQ multiplex PCR assay. TCRdb obtained this table from immuneACCESS and retained in-frame rearrangements with V and J assigned. These tables miss some clones; where compared with another copy, unresolved V genes account for less than half of the shortfall, and the remainder is unexplained. This sample lists 45,000 to 70,000 clones; about 91% were detected once. 0.15% to 0.2% of the sample lies in the top ten. The sample here was CD4+ T cells from peripheral blood mononuclear cells, taken in the second trimester of pregnancy. These receptors all come from a female donor with multiple sclerosis, enrolled in a pregnancy study.

This chain links TRBV7-8 with TRBJ1-2; 8 bases fit TRBD1. Germline V CDR1 and CDR2: SGHVS, FQNEAQ. Trimming cost V 6 bases and J 2 bases; bases outside gene matches: 2. CDR3 length equals 13 residues. CDR3 sequence: CASRRQGNYGYTF. CDR3 coding DNA: TGTGCCAGCAGACGACAGGGGAACTATGGCTACACCTTC.

This chain connects TRBV19 to TRBJ2-3; 9 bases line up with TRBD1. The CDR3 covers 16 residues. The germline gives CDR1 LNHDA, CDR2 SQIVND (reference sequence). J lost 1 base, V lost 5 bases, and 7 bases had no gene match. The CDR3 loop is CASSPRRTGGTDTQYF. As DNA, the CDR3 is TGTGCCAGTAGTCCGCGGCGGACAGGGGGCACAGATACGCAGTATTTT.

The chain recombines TRBV5-4 with TRBJ2-5; the match to TRBD2 covers 10 bases. The germline gives CDR1 SGHNT, CDR2 YYREEE (reference sequence). V trimming: 5 bases; J trimming: 5 bases; junction bases outside the gene matches: 9. There are 15 residues in the CDR3. This chain's CDR3 is CASSSAGGPGETQYF. CDR3 DNA: TGTGCCAGCAGTTCAGCGGGAGGGCCGGGGGAGACCCAGTACTTC. The full variable domain, in which reference TRBV5-4 and TRBJ2-5 provide the parts outside the CDR3, is ETGVTQSPTHLIKTRGQQVTLRCSSQSGHNTVSWYQQALGQGPQFIFQYYREEENGRGNFPPRFSGLQFPNYSSELNVNALELDDSALYLCASSSAGGPGETQYFGPGTRLLVL.

This rearrangement joins TRBV18 to TRBJ1-1; TRBD1 is a possible D gene (6 bases). Trimming removed 1 base at V and 1 base at J, with 16 bases between. The CDR3 length is 17 residues. Germline values: CDR1 KGHSH, CDR2 LQKENI. CDR3 residues: CASSPLPGQGPNTEAFF. CDR3 coding DNA: TGTGCCAGCTCACCACTTCCGGGACAAGGGCCGAACACTGAAGCTTTCTTT.

This chain connects TRBV5-1 to TRBJ1-3, with 10 bases fitting TRBD1. This CDR3 region has 18 residues. Germline lookup yields CDR1 SGHRS and CDR2 YFSETQ. Trimming at V came to 0 bases and at J to 0 bases, leaving 6 bases not matched to a gene. CDR3 nucleotides: TGCGCCAGCAGCTTGGCAAGACAGGGGGCTAGCTCTGGAAACACCATATATTTT. Protein: CASSLARQGASSGNTIYF. Variable domain in full (rest from reference TRBV5-1 and TRBJ1-3): KAGVTQTPRYLIKTRGQQVTLSCSPISGHRSVSWYQQTPGQGLQFLFEYFSETQRNKGNFPGRFSGRQFSNSRSEMNVSTLELGDSALYLCASSLARQGASSGNTIYFGEGSWLTVV.

In DNA form, the CDR3 reads TGTGCCAGCTCCCTTTCTACAGGGACTAATGAAAAACTGTTTTTT. Translated: CASSLSTGTNEKLFF. The chain has TRBV18 and TRBJ1-4; D perhaps matches TRBD1 (6 bases). The CDR3 consists of 15 residues. V shed 6 bases and J shed 2 bases, with 13 bases lying between them. Germline assignment: CDR1 KGHSH and CDR2 LQKENI.

J is TRBJ2-3 and V is TRBV6-6, with 7 bases aligning to TRBD1. The length of the CDR3 is 13 residues. Germline assignment: CDR1 MNHNY and CDR2 SVGAGI (reference sequence). V gave up 7 bases and J gave up 3 bases; unmatched junction bases: 4. The CDR3 loop is CASTGQETDTQYF. The CDR3 DNA follows: TGTGCCAGCACCGGACAGGAAACAGATACGCAGTATTTT.

V is TRBV14 and J is TRBJ1-3; no clear D. This CDR3 has 12 amino acids. Deletions cut 0 bases from V and 7 bases from J, with 4 bases between. Germline V gene lookup returns CDR1 SGHDN and CDR2 FVKESK. In nucleotides, the CDR3 is TGTGCCAGCAGCCAAGACAGGAACACCATATATTTT. Its translation: CASSQDRNTIYF.

The J gene is TRBJ2-1, the V gene TRBV18; 9 bases agree with TRBD2. The CDR3 runs 15 residues. The V segment lost 0 bases and the J segment 5 bases; nucleotides outside the gene matches: 2. Germline CDR1 and CDR2: KGHSH and LQKENI. In DNA, the CDR3 is TGTGCCAGCTCACCACCGGCTAGCGGGGACAATGAGCAGTTCTTC. As protein: CASSPPASGDNEQFF.

V gene TRBV6-1 combines with J gene TRBJ2-5; maybe TRBD1 (5 bases). This CDR3 spans 13 amino acids. V was pared by 5 bases and J by 9 bases, with 16 bases between. The V gene's germline CDR1 is MNHNS and CDR2 SASEGT. CDR3 loop: CASSFSGAKAQYF. CDR3 nucleotides: TGTGCCAGCAGTTTCAGTGGGGCAAAGGCCCAGTACTTC.

The chain joins TRBV14 to TRBJ2-2; D possibly corresponds to TRBD2 (6 bases). V shed 3 bases and J shed 6 bases, with 8 bases lying between them. This CDR3 comprises 13 residues. CDR1 SGHDN and CDR2 FVKESK come from the germline V gene. This CDR3 is CASSQRRAGELFF. The CDR3 DNA reads TGTGCCAGCAGCCAGAGGAGGGCCGGGGAGCTGTTTTTT.

CDR3 region: CASSIGRGMGNQPQHF. The CDR3 DNA is TGTGCCAGTAGTATAGGGAGGGGTATGGGCAATCAGCCCCAGCATTTT. This chain uses TRBV19 with TRBJ1-5, with a possible D match to TRBD1 (5 bases). Germline V CDR1 and CDR2: LNHDA, SQIVND (reference sequence). V lost 1 base, J lost 2 bases, and 12 bases lay in between. The CDR3 length is 16 residues.

V gene TRBV14 combines with J gene TRBJ2-1, with D possibly matching TRBD1 (5 bases). The CDR3 totals 17 residues. Germline V lookup: CDR1 SGHDN, CDR2 FVKESK. V shed 4 bases and J shed 1 base, with 17 bases lying between them. CDR3 sequence reads: CASSPLKGYSSYNEQFF. The CDR3 nucleotides read TGTGCCAGCAGCCCCCTAAAGGGGTACTCTTCCTACAATGAGCAGTTCTTC. The full variable domain, its missing parts supplied by reference TRBV14 and TRBJ2-1, is EAGVTQFPSHSVIEKGQTVTLRCDPISGHDNLYWYRRVMGKEIKFLLHFVKESKQDESGMPNNRFLAERTGGTYSTLKVQPAELEDSGVYFCASSPLKGYSSYNEQFFGPGTRLTVL.

This chain connects TRBV9 to TRBJ1-2, with D perhaps matching TRBD1 (6 bases). Trimming stripped 3 bases from V and 0 bases from J, with 15 bases between. Per the germline V gene, CDR1 is SGDLS and CDR2 is YYNGEE. CDR3 length: 16 residues. CDR3 sequence: CASSAGQPMSNYGYTF. The CDR3 nucleotides read TGTGCCAGCAGCGCCGGACAGCCGATGTCTAACTATGGCTACACCTTC.

The rearrangement links TRBV18 to TRBJ1-2; D not certain. CDR3 length: 14 residues. Germline V gene sequence: CDR1 KGHSH, CDR2 LQKENI. The germline V and J ends were trimmed by 8 bases and 4 bases, with 17 bases remaining between them. CDR3 DNA sequence: TGTGCCAGCATCGGAGGAGGGCGAGGCTATGGCTACACCTTC. Encoded protein: CASIGGGRGYGYTF.

V gene TRBV7-9 combines with J gene TRBJ2-7, with D tentatively TRBD2 (6 bases). Trimming took 0 bases from V and 0 from J, leaving 15 bases between them. Germline-derived CDR1 and CDR2 are SEHNR and FQNEAQ (reference sequence). There are 17 residues in the CDR3. In DNA, the CDR3 is TGTGCCAGCAGCTTAGCTACGGCTAGCGAAAGCTCCTACGAGCAGTACTTC. Its translation is CASSLATASESSYEQYF.

This clone has a single count. The chain couples TRBV28 to TRBJ2-7; 10 bases fit TRBD2. The CDR3 has 15 residues. The V and J ends lost 3 bases and 3 bases, in that order; junction bases with no gene match: 5. Looked up from germline, CDR1 is MDHEN and CDR2 is SYDVKM. As DNA, the CDR3 is TGTGCCAGCAGTTTCTCTAGCGGGAGCATCTACGAGCAGTACTTC. This codes for CASSFSSGSIYEQYF. The variable domain in full, with the rest retrieved from reference TRBV28 and TRBJ2-7, is DVKVTQSSRYLVKRTGEKVFLECVQDMDHENMFWYRQDPGLGLRLIYFSYDVKMKEKGDIPEGYSVSREKKERFSLILESASTNQTSMYLCASSFSSGSIYEQYFGPGTRLTVT.

The CDR3 reads CAHGIGTGGFRVTEAFF. The CDR3 DNA follows: TGCGCCCACGGGATAGGGACAGGGGGCTTTCGGGTCACTGAAGCTTTCTTT. V and J are TRBV10-2 and TRBJ1-1; 12 bases are shared with TRBD1. This CDR3 is built from 17 residues. CDR1 is WSHSY and CDR2 is SAAADI in the germline V gene. Germline trimming cut 11 bases from V and 4 bases from J; bases unmatched to any gene: 17.

The genes are TRBV6-1 and TRBJ2-1, with 7 nucleotides matching TRBD1. Germline V gives CDR1 MNHNS, CDR2 SASEGT. This CDR3 spans 15 amino acids. V trimming: 6 bases; J trimming: 0 bases; junction bases outside the gene matches: 5. The CDR3 nucleotides read TGTGCCAGCAGGGACAGGACAAGCTCCTACAATGAGCAGTTCTTC. As protein: CASRDRTSSYNEQFF.

The chain has TRBV5-1 and TRBJ2-7; 7 bases map to TRBD1. V was pared by 4 bases and J by 6 bases, with 7 bases of the junction left unmatched. CDR1 SGHRS and CDR2 YFSETQ come from the germline V gene. The CDR3 is made up of 13 amino acids. This CDR3 is CASSPKTGAEQYF. CDR3 nucleotides: TGCGCCAGCAGCCCTAAAACAGGGGCCGAGCAGTACTTC.

This clone occurred once. This chain joins TRBV2 and TRBJ2-7; 8 nucleotides align to TRBD2. Germline CDR1 reads SNHLY; CDR2 reads FYNNEI. This CDR3 has 14 amino acids. V was pared by 7 bases and J by 3 bases, with 8 bases of the junction left unmatched. DNA of the CDR3: TGTGCCAGCACTCGGGGGGGAACCATCTACGAGCAGTACTTC. Its translation: CASTRGGTIYEQYF.

The chain carries TRBV28 and TRBJ2-1, with 9 bases lining up with TRBD2. The CDR3 consists of 17 residues. With 9 bases clipped from V and 4 bases from J, the junction kept 16 bases outside the gene matches. Germline assignment: CDR1 MDHEN and CDR2 SYDVKM. CDR3 bases: TGTGCCAGTCAATCTACACCTCCCCTAGCGGGATACAATGAGCAGTTCTTC. It codes for CASQSTPPLAGYNEQFF.

The chain joins TRBV11-2 to TRBJ1-1; no definite D call. Germline CDR1 reads SGHAT; CDR2 reads FQNNGV. V lost 5 bases and J lost 10, with 14 bases in between. This CDR3 contains 12 residues. The DNA for the CDR3 is TGTGCCAGCAGCCTACGAGATGGCGGAGCTTTCTTT. It specifies CASSLRDGGAFF.

The V gene is TRBV30, the J gene TRBJ1-6; 7 nucleotides line up with TRBD1. There are 12 residues in the CDR3. Germline V gene data show CDR1 as GTSNPN and CDR2 as SVGIG (reference sequence). Germline trimming cut 3 bases from V and 8 bases from J; bases unmatched to any gene: 1. CDR3 DNA: TGTGCCTGGAGCGACAGGGATTCACCCCTCCACTTT. Translating it yields CAWSDRDSPLHF. Looking up the rest from reference TRBV30 and TRBJ1-6 gives the full variable domain: SQTIHQWPATLVQPVGSPLSLECTVEGTSNPNLYWYRQAAGRGLQLLFYSVGIGQISSEVPQNLSASRPQDRQFILSSKKLLLSDSGFYLCAWSDRDSPLHFGNGTRLTVT.

This rearrangement joins TRBV15 to TRBJ2-1; 8 bases match TRBD1. Trimming removed 0 bases from V and 5 bases from J; junction bases left unmatched: 9. The germline V gene encodes CDR1 LNHNV and CDR2 YYDKDF (reference sequence). The CDR3 is 17 amino acids. CDR3 in DNA: TGTGCCACCAGCAGAGATGGGTGGGGACAGGAAGACAATGAGCAGTTCTTC. Protein product: CATSRDGWGQEDNEQFF.

This sequence joins TRBV4-1 and TRBJ2-2; 8 bases map to TRBD1. The trim removed 1 base at V and 2 bases at J, leaving 9 bases unmatched. The length of the CDR3 is 18 residues. Germline CDR1 reads MGHRA; CDR2 reads YSYEKL. In DNA, the CDR3 is TGCGCCAGCAGCCAAGTCCAACACGGGACAGGTAACACCGGGGAGCTGTTTTTT. Translation: CASSQVQHGTGNTGELFF.

The rearrangement uses TRBV5-1 and TRBJ2-6; D ambiguous. Trimming took off 4 bases at V and 7 bases at J, with 15 bases between the two ends. From germline, CDR1 is SGHRS and CDR2 YFSETQ. The CDR3 is 15 amino acids. The CDR3 sequence is CASSTFQPGANVLTF. CDR3 nucleotides: TGCGCCAGCAGCACGTTCCAACCGGGTGCCAACGTCCTGACTTTC.